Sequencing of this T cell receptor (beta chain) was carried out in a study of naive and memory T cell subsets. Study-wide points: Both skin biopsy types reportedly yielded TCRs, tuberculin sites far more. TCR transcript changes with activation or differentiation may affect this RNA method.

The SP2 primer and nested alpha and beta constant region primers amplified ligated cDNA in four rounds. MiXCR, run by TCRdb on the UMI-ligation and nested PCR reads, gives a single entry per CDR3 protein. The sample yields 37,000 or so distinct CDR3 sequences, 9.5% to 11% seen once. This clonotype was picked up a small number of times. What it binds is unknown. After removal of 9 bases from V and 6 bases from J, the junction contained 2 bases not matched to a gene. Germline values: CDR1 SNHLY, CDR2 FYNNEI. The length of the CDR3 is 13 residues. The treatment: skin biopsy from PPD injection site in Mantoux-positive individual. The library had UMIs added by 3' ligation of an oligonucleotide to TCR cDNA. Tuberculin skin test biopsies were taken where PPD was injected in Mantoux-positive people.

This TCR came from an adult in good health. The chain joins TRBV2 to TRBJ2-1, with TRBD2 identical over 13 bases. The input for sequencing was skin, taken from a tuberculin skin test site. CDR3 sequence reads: CARGLAGANEQFF. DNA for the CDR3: TGTGCCAGAGGACTAGCGGGAGCCAATGAGCAGTTCTTC.